These 25 T cell receptor beta chains were all obtained from the same sample, sequenced in a study of radiotherapy plus CTLA-4 blockade in lung cancer. Only in-frame clones appear in the TCRdb table, and some are missing; sequencing was by immunoSEQ multiplex PCR. The repertoire holds around 63,000 clones, with more than 70% as singletons. Sequencing was performed on peripheral blood, taken from a patient treated with radiotherapy plus ipilimumab. Receptors originate from a human donor with non-small cell lung cancer whose response to radiotherapy plus ipilimumab could not be evaluated. Some clones in this sample may be carry-over from other donors' samples.

This clone was observed a single time. The chain employs TRBV5-1 and TRBJ1-4; 11 nucleotides line up with TRBD1. The germline CDR1 and CDR2 sequences are SGHRS and YFSETQ. V dropped 4 bases and J dropped 5; count of bases not matched to a gene: 4. The CDR3 is 15 amino acids. Written as DNA, the CDR3 is TGCGCCAGCAGCCAGGACAGGGGGCCCAATGAAAAACTGTTTTTT. It is translated as CASSQDRGPNEKLFF.

This clone turned up a few times. The chain combines TRBV28 with TRBJ1-1; D remains unclear. The germline V gene has CDR1 MDHEN and CDR2 SYDVKM. This CDR3 is 11 amino acids long. V was pared by 6 bases and J by 5 bases, with 7 bases between. CDR3 nucleotides: TGTGCCAGCAGCGGAGGGACTGAAGCTTTCTTT. Translating gives CASSGGTEAFF.

The CDR3 protein is CASSFGLAGETYEQYF. The DNA for the CDR3 is TGTGCCAGCAGCTTCGGACTAGCGGGGGAGACCTACGAGCAGTACTTC. The chain recombines TRBV7-6 with TRBJ2-7; TRBD2 agrees at 13 bases. The germline V gene encodes CDR1 SGHVS and CDR2 FNYEAQ. The CDR3 consists of 16 residues. With 3 bases clipped from V and 2 bases from J, the junction kept 4 bases outside the gene matches.

The chain recombines TRBV4-3 with TRBJ2-6, with 16 bases fitting TRBD2. Losses at the gene ends were 3 bases for V and 4 bases for J; bases not matched to a gene: 9. This CDR3 is 20 amino acids long. The V gene's germline CDR1 is LGHNA and CDR2 YSLEER. CDR3 residues: CASSQGLAGGPVGGANVLTF. The CDR3 DNA reads TGCGCCAGCAGCCAGGGACTAGCGGGGGGGCCTGTAGGGGGGGCCAACGTCCTGACTTTC.

The table lists this clone with a few counts. The rearrangement joins TRBV27 to TRBJ1-1; D is ambiguous. The CDR3 runs to 13 residues. V was trimmed by 5 bases and J by 4 bases, leaving 11 bases between them. The V gene's germline CDR1 is MNHEY and CDR2 SMNVEV (reference sequence). The CDR3 region has the DNA TGTGCCAGCAGTCGCGGGCTTCCCACTGAAGCTTTCTTT. Translating gives CASSRGLPTEAFF.

This clone was counted a few times. The genes are TRBV7-6 and TRBJ2-1; no reliable D call. The V gene's germline CDR1 is SGHVS and CDR2 FNYEAQ. The CDR3 contains 13 residues. V was clipped by 3 bases and J by 3 bases, with 6 bases between them. In nucleotides, the CDR3 is TGTGCCAGCAGCTTGGCCGTCTACAATGAGCAGTTCTTC. Residues: CASSLAVYNEQFF.

The V call is TRBV6-5, the J call TRBJ2-7, with a tentative D call TRBD1 (9 bases). The germline gives CDR1 MNHEY, CDR2 SVGAGI. The V and J ends lost 6 bases and 5 bases respectively, with 20 bases between them. The CDR3 extends over 15 amino acids. CDR3 DNA: TGTGCCAGCAGACCACAGGGGGCGGGGGGAGACGAGCAGTACTTC. Protein: CASRPQGAGGDEQYF.

This sequence joins TRBV28 and TRBJ1-4; 9 positions match TRBD1. V lost 5 bases and J lost 7; bases outside the gene matches: 5. The germline V gene encodes CDR1 MDHEN and CDR2 SYDVKM. The CDR3 runs to 14 residues. DNA for the CDR3: TGTGCCAGCAGTGAGGACAGGGGAGGTGAAAAACTGTTTTTT. It codes for CASSEDRGGEKLFF.

A single count supports this clone. This sequence joins TRBV4-1 and TRBJ1-5, with D perhaps matching TRBD1 (5 bases). Trimming cost V 0 bases and J 0 bases, with 6 bases left between them. Germline CDR1 is MGHRA and CDR2 is YSYEKL. The CDR3 totals 15 residues. This CDR3 reads CASSQDTGSNQPQHF. The CDR3 nucleotides read TGCGCCAGCAGCCAAGATACAGGTAGCAATCAGCCCCAGCATTTT.

V usage is TRBV10-3 and J usage is TRBJ1-1; 11 bases are a match to TRBD1. This CDR3 has 17 amino acids. V shed 2 bases, J shed 1 base, and the junction held 6 bases outside the gene matches. Looked up from germline, CDR1 is ENHRY and CDR2 is SYGVKD. CDR3 coding DNA: TGTGCCATCAGTGAGCTTCAGGGACAGGGGGGGAACACTGAAGCTTTCTTT. Translated, it gives CAISELQGQGGNTEAFF.

This rearrangement joins TRBV5-3 to TRBJ1-2; 8 bases agree with TRBD1. TRBV5-3 falls under the ORF class, with uncertain function. V gave up 2 bases and J gave up 4 bases; unmatched junction bases: 13. The CDR3 has 17 amino acids. The DNA for the CDR3 is TGTGCCAGAAGCTTCGCGGGGACACAGGGGGGAGGCTATGGCTACACCTTC. Translated, it gives CARSFAGTQGGGYGYTF.

Only a few counts were recorded for this clone. The chain employs TRBV4-2 and TRBJ2-1, with D maybe TRBD2 (5 bases). Germline CDR1 LGHNA, CDR2 YNFKEQ. There are 15 residues in the CDR3. Trimming shortened V by 1 base and J by 10 bases, and 17 bases separated the two germline ends. The CDR3 loop is CASSQASGREGEQFF. In nucleotides, the CDR3 is TGTGCCAGCAGCCAAGCAAGCGGTAGGGAAGGGGAGCAGTTCTTC.

The chain is built from TRBV2 and TRBJ1-2, with D perhaps TRBD1 (5 bases). The CDR3 runs to 12 residues. Germline CDR1 and CDR2: SNHLY and FYNNEI. V gave up 2 bases and J gave up 13 bases, with 14 bases separating them. The CDR3 DNA reads TGTGCCAGCAGTGAACCGGGGGGGGAAGGCACCTTC. The encoded protein is CASSEPGGEGTF. Variable domain in full (rest from reference TRBV2 and TRBJ1-2): EPEVTQTPSHQVTQMGQEVILRCVPISNHLYFYWYRQILGQKVEFLVSFYNNEISEKSEIFDDQFSVERPDGSNFTLKIRSTKLEDSAMYFCASSEPGGEGTFGSGTRLTVV.

The chain couples TRBV15 to TRBJ1-3; D is perhaps TRBD1 (5 bases). V was cut by 0 bases and J by 4 bases, with 13 bases left in between. CDR1 and CDR2 from the germline V gene are LNHNV and YYDKDF (reference sequence). This CDR3 comprises 16 residues. In DNA form, the CDR3 reads TGTGCCACCAGCAGAGATTCGACGGGGGGAGGAAACACCATATATTTT. Translation: CATSRDSTGGGNTIYF. Combining the CDR3 with reference TRBV15 and TRBJ1-3 gives the whole variable domain DAMVIQNPRYQVTQFGKPVTLSCSQTLNHNVMYWYQQKSSQAPKLLFHYYDKDFNNEADTPDNFQSRRPNTSFCFLDIRSPGLGDTAMYLCATSRDSTGGGNTIYFGEGSWLTVV.

The DNA of the CDR3 is TGTGCCAGCAGCGTATCCGGGACAGGGGAAAACCTTGGGCCACGCTATACGCAGTATTTT. This gives the protein CASSVSGTGENLGPRYTQYF. This sequence joins TRBV9 and TRBJ2-3, with 10 bases matching TRBD1. Germline lookup yields CDR1 SGDLS and CDR2 YYNGEE. This CDR3 has 20 residues. The J segment lost 7 bases and the V segment lost 1 base, leaving 21 bases of the junction unmatched.

The genes are TRBV5-4 and TRBJ2-5; 12 bases align to TRBD1. The CDR3 spans 14 residues. Trimming took 6 bases from V and 3 from J; bases not matched to a gene: 3. Germline values: CDR1 SGHNT, CDR2 YYREEE (reference sequence). In DNA, the CDR3 is TGTGCCAGCATGGGGACAGGGGGCGAAGAGACCCAGTACTTC. It translates to CASMGTGGEETQYF. The whole variable domain, remainder taken from reference TRBV5-4 and TRBJ2-5, is ETGVTQSPTHLIKTRGQQVTLRCSSQSGHNTVSWYQQALGQGPQFIFQYYREEENGRGNFPPRFSGLQFPNYSSELNVNALELDDSALYLCASMGTGGEETQYFGPGTRLLVL.

The chain is built from TRBV6-5 and TRBJ1-2, with 7 positions matching TRBD1. CDR1 and CDR2 (germline): MNHEY, SVGAGI. V lost 7 bases, J lost 3 bases, and 5 bases stayed unmatched. CDR3 size: 13 residues. The CDR3 DNA sequence: TGTGCCAGCACCGCAGGGGGATACTATGGCTACACCTTC. It yields the protein CASTAGGYYGYTF.

This clone showed up just a few times. This chain connects TRBV18 to TRBJ1-4; D unresolved. V was clipped by 5 bases and J by 8 bases, with 9 bases between them. From germline, CDR1 is KGHSH and CDR2 LQKENI. The CDR3 is 12 residues long. The CDR3 DNA reads TGTGCCAGCTCAGAGAGAGGGGAAAAACTGTTTTTT. Translation gives CASSERGEKLFF.

This sequence joins TRBV11-2 and TRBJ1-1; 7 nucleotides align to TRBD1. The ends lost 3 bases at V and 1 base at J; junction bases unmatched: 5. Germline V gene lookup returns CDR1 SGHAT and CDR2 FQNNGV. This CDR3 has 15 amino acids. The CDR3, as DNA: TGTGCCAGCAGCTTCACAGGGGTGGAGAACACTGAAGCTTTCTTT. This sequence encodes CASSFTGVENTEAFF.

This clone was seen a few times. The chain is built from TRBV7-8 and TRBJ1-5; D may be TRBD1 (6 bases). Germline V lookup: CDR1 SGHVS, CDR2 FQNEAQ. Trimming took 5 bases from V and 2 from J, leaving 16 bases between them. This CDR3 region has 16 residues. CDR3 protein: CASSPSWGRGNQPQHF. The CDR3 region has the DNA TGTGCCAGCAGCCCAAGTTGGGGGCGAGGCAATCAGCCCCAGCATTTT.

V gene TRBV28 combines with J gene TRBJ1-5; no firm D call. Germline V CDR1 and CDR2: MDHEN, SYDVKM. Trimming took off 7 bases at V and 3 bases at J, with 7 bases between the two ends. The CDR3 runs to 12 residues. CDR3 DNA: TGTGCCAGCACCCTTATCAATCAGCCCCAGCATTTT. Protein: CASTLINQPQHF. The variable domain in full, with the rest retrieved from reference TRBV28 and TRBJ1-5, is DVKVTQSSRYLVKRTGEKVFLECVQDMDHENMFWYRQDPGLGLRLIYFSYDVKMKEKGDIPEGYSVSREKKERFSLILESASTNQTSMYLCASTLINQPQHFGDGTRLSIL.

The CDR3 loop reads CASSQESATGYGYTF. The CDR3 bases are TGTGCCAGCAGCCAAGAGTCGGCGACAGGCTATGGCTACACCTTC. This chain joins TRBV4-2 and TRBJ1-2, with D possibly TRBD1 on 6 matching bases. CDR1 is LGHNA and CDR2 is YNFKEQ in the germline V gene. This CDR3 is 15 amino acids long. V shed 0 bases and J shed 4 bases, with 12 bases lying between them.

V gene TRBV19 combines with J gene TRBJ2-7; TRBD1 might be the D (5 bases). The CDR3 extends over 13 amino acids. The germline V gene encodes CDR1 LNHDA and CDR2 SQIVND (reference sequence). Trimming shortened V by 6 bases and J by 0 bases, and 9 bases separated the two germline ends. As DNA, the CDR3 is TGTGCCAGTAGCCCGGACATCTCCTACGAGCAGTACTTC. Translating gives CASSPDISYEQYF.

Only a few counts were recorded for this clone. J is TRBJ1-5 and V is TRBV19; no reliable D call. The germline CDR1 and CDR2 sequences are LNHDA and SQIVND (reference sequence). CDR3 length: 13 residues. Trimming cost V 2 bases and J 2 bases, with 4 bases left between them. CDR3 sequence: CASSISGNQPQHF. The CDR3 bases are TGTGCCAGTAGTATATCCGGCAATCAGCCCCAGCATTTT. Drawing the rest from reference TRBV19 and TRBJ1-5, the complete variable domain is DGGITQSPKYLFRKEGQNVTLSCEQNLNHDAMYWYRQDPGQGLRLIYYSQIVNDFQKGDIAEGYSVSREKKESFPLTVTSAQKNPTAFYLCASSISGNQPQHFGDGTRLSIL.

This clone appeared once. V usage is TRBV6-5 and J usage is TRBJ1-2, with a possible D match to TRBD1 (6 bases). The CDR3 contains 15 residues. Trimming took 0 bases from V and 6 from J, leaving 14 bases between them. Per the germline V gene, CDR1 is MNHEY and CDR2 is SVGAGI. CDR3 sequence: CASSYSSAGANGYTF. CDR3 nucleotides: TGTGCCAGCAGTTACTCGTCGGCAGGGGCTAATGGCTACACCTTC.